These 3 T cell receptor beta chains share one sample of origin, sequenced in a study of T cell responses to AZD1222 COVID-19 vaccine. TCRdb's copy holds only in-frame clones and misses some; the assay was immunoSEQ multiplex PCR. The sample carries 150,000 to 200,000 clones, around nine tenths recorded once. Sequencing was performed on peripheral blood, taken on day 0 of AZD1222 vaccination. These receptors were collected from an adult in good health.

The V and J genes are TRBV7-9 and TRBJ2-7; perhaps TRBD2 as D (6 bases). There are 12 residues in the CDR3. The germline V and J ends were trimmed by 4 bases and 6 bases, with 10 bases remaining between them. Germline V lookup: CDR1 SEHNR, CDR2 FQNEAQ (reference sequence). The chain's CDR3 is CASSYSGGEQYF. CDR3 nucleotides: TGTGCCAGCAGCTATAGCGGAGGCGAGCAGTACTTC.

The chain is built from TRBV7-9 and TRBJ1-1; 8 nucleotides align to TRBD1. From germline, CDR1 is SEHNR and CDR2 FQNEAQ (reference sequence). The CDR3 has 15 residues. The V segment lost 3 bases and the J segment 4 bases; nucleotides outside the gene matches: 7. The CDR3 spells CASSLGTGVGTEAFF. The CDR3 DNA follows: TGTGCCAGCAGCTTGGGGACAGGTGTTGGCACTGAAGCTTTCTTT.

The V call is TRBV7-2, the J call TRBJ2-1, with a tentative D call TRBD2 (6 bases). Germline-derived CDR1 and CDR2 are SGHTA and FQGNSA. V gave up 5 bases and J gave up 3 bases, with 17 bases separating them. The CDR3 extends over 16 amino acids. CDR3 in amino acids: CASSPHLSGLYNEQFF. The CDR3 DNA is TGTGCCAGCAGCCCTCATCTTAGCGGTCTCTACAATGAGCAGTTCTTC. Together with reference TRBV7-2 and TRBJ2-1, the CDR3 gives the full variable domain: GAGVSQSPSNKVTEKGKDVELRCDPISGHTALYWYRQSLGQGLEFLIYFQGNSAPDKSGLPSDRFSAERTGGSVSTLTIQRTQQEDSAVYLCASSPHLSGLYNEQFFGPGTRLTVL.